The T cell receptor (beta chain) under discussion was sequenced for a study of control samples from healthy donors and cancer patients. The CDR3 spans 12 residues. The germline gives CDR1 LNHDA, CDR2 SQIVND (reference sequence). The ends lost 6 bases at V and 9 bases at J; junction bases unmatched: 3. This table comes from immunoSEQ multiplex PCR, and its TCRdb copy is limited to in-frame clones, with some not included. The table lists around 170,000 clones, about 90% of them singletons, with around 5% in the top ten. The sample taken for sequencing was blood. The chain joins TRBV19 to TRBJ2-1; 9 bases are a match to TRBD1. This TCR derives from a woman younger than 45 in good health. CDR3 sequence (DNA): TGTGCCAGTAGACAGGGGGCGTTTGAGCAGTTCTTC. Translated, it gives CASRQGAFEQFF.